Reported below is one T cell receptor (beta chain). Its target is not known. This CDR3 has 14 amino acids. This sample is part of a study of cytomegalovirus exposure and HLA in healthy donors. PCR employed 60 Vbeta and 13 Jbeta primers. Clones were read by immunoSEQ multiplex PCR, and TCRdb kept only the in-frame ones, dropping some. The sample has 100,000 to 150,000 clones; about 80% are singletons. Notes on the study in general: Further analysis was carried out later, and it showed several of the most significant clusters appearing linked to common viral pathogens. One cluster of highly shared sequence variants probably arose as a sequencing artifact. Later on, an analysis tied under 20,000 TCR beta sequences to HLA alleles at 0.05 false discovery rate. In a later analysis, productive TCRs from donors in an Asian-associated ancestry cluster reportedly carried fewer N-insertions than the cohort mean.

The source is a man aged 40-55 years in good health and CMV-seronegative. This chain links TRBV21-1 with TRBJ2-7; the D call in the table, TRBD1, was not verified against the DNA. TRBV21-1 is shown as a pseudogene. Sample: PBMCs. The CDR3 region is CASKSEDSACGQYF. The CDR3 nucleotides are TGTGCCAGCAAAAGTGAGGACAGCGCCTGCGGGCAGTACTTC.